Listed below are T cell receptor beta chains from one sample, sequenced in a study of beta chain features in type 1 diabetes. Using immunoSEQ multiplex PCR, the repertoire was profiled, and TCRdb retains in-frame clones only, with some absent. The sample yields hundreds of thousands of clones, around 15% seen once. Sequences were obtained from naive CD4+ T cells from blood. The receptors were gathered from a man aged 18-30 years with type 1 diabetes. Each CDR3 is given with its conserved first and last residue. The order of the fields is clone size, V gene, D gene, J gene, CDR3 protein. A D gene is named only where the DNA matches it firmly. A clone size is listed for some rows: how often the clone was seen (once, few, many), or a class if it is expanded.

>-|TRBV11-2|TRBD2|TRBJ2-7
CASRLGLAGNYEQYF
>-|TRBV5-1|-|TRBJ2-3
CASSSSPASTDTQYF
>-|TRBV6-1|TRBD1|TRBJ1-1
CASKTDRDTEAFF
>few|TRBV7-9|-|TRBJ1-1
CASSATTGTEAFF
>-|TRBV1|-|TRBJ2-7
CTSSQDLTRDRGPEQYF
>-|TRBV6-6|-|TRBJ1-1
CASSYLGEGAFF
>-|TRBV29-1|-|TRBJ2-3
CSVEDLGLNTDTQYF
>-|TRBV6-5|-|TRBJ2-1
CASSAPAGQYNEQFF
>-|TRBV25-1|-|TRBJ2-2
CASSELEGALTGELFF
>few|TRBV2|TRBD1|TRBJ1-5
CASSEGETGPKHF
>few|TRBV7-2|-|TRBJ1-1
CASSLSLVRSSTEAFF
>-|TRBV19|TRBD2|TRBJ2-1
CASSTRLAGGPNEQFF
>-|TRBV7-9|TRBD1|TRBJ1-1
CASSTRQGVEAFF
>-|TRBV30|-|-
CAWSVGGSSYEQYF
>-|TRBV9|-|TRBJ1-2
CASSVALGAGDGYTF
>-|TRBV19|TRBD2|TRBJ2-1
CASSRASGRDEQFF
>-|TRBV9|-|TRBJ1-1
CASSKVTEAFF
>-|TRBV6-4|-|TRBJ2-5
CASNALQETQYF
>-|TRBV10-3|-|TRBJ2-7
CATQQGDSYEQYF
>-|TRBV5-6|TRBD2|TRBJ2-7
CASSLAGTSVYEQYF
>-|TRBV7-3|-|TRBJ1-6
CASSASGGYNSPLHF
>-|TRBV7-2|-|TRBJ2-3
CASSTGPSTTDTQYF
>few|TRBV18|-|TRBJ1-2
CASSGGNYGYTF
>-|TRBV29-1|TRBD1|TRBJ2-7
CSGSPGQGHYEQYF
>few|TRBV21-1|-|TRBJ1-4
CASSSYAPSQINEKLFF
>few|TRBV6-5|-|TRBJ1-1
CASSYEGVTEAFF
>-|TRBV6-1|TRBD2|TRBJ2-1
CASSEAGRYNEQFF
>few|TRBV5-4|-|TRBJ2-7
CASRWGADYEQYF
>-|TRBV30|TRBD1|TRBJ1-2
CAWTNSGQGAYGYTF
>few|TRBV7-6|-|TRBJ2-7
CASSLSLSGHLSYEQYF
>-|TRBV18|-|TRBJ2-5
CASSPILETQYF
>few|TRBV5-1|-|TRBJ2-1
CASSLENEQFF
>-|TRBV20-1|-|TRBJ1-2
CSGEVNYGYTF
>-|TRBV18|TRBD1|TRBJ1-2
CASFVGQGYLDGYTF
>few|TRBV9|-|TRBJ1-1
CASSVGGENTEAFF
>-|TRBV5-4|-|TRBJ2-1
CASSFRDYNEQFF
>few|TRBV30|TRBD1|TRBJ2-2
CAWTSRGTGVYTGELFF
>few|TRBV6-5|-|TRBJ2-3
CASSSRDGGDTQYF
>few|TRBV6-5|TRBD2|TRBJ2-3
CASSRLAGGIDTQYF
>few|TRBV9|-|TRBJ2-1
CASSTGSSYNEQFF
>-|TRBV25-1|-|TRBJ2-7
CASSEYYEQYF
>-|TRBV28|-|TRBJ2-5
CASSLTFGVEETQYF
>few|TRBV10-3|-|TRBJ1-3
CATLDRTSSGNTIYF
>-|TRBV28|TRBD1|TRBJ2-1
CASSSDRERKFF
>few|TRBV29-1|-|TRBJ2-1
CCVGRFPVEGVSYNEQFF